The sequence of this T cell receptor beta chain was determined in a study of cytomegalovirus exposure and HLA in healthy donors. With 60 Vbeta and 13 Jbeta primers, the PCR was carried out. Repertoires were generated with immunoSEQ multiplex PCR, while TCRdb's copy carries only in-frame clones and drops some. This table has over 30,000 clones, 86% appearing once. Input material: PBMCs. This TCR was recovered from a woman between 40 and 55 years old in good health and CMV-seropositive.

The CDR3 DNA reads TGTGCCAGCTCATCTTCCCGACTAGCCTTATCCGAGCAGTACTTC. Its protein product is CASSSSRLALSEQYF. This chain uses TRBV18 with TRBJ2-7; 7 bases match TRBD2. Germline-derived CDR1 and CDR2 are KGHSH and LQKENI. With V trimmed by 5 bases and J by 6 bases, 13 bases remained unmatched. The CDR3 runs to 15 residues.